A selection of T cell receptor beta chains follows, all from one sample in a study of cytomegalovirus exposure and HLA in healthy donors. Some clones are missing from TCRdb's copy, which holds only in-frame ones; the method was immunoSEQ multiplex PCR. Of about 250,000 clones listed, about 88% are singletons. The source material was PBMCs. These receptors were obtained from a man aged 18 to 35 in good health and CMV-seropositive. Both conserved end residues are part of each CDR3. The D gene is left open where the match is weak. Only some rows state a clone size, as once, few, many or a class for expanded clones.

j_gene,v_gene,d_gene,abundance,CDR3nt,CDR3aa
TRBJ2-7,TRBV4-2,TRBD2,-,TGTGCCAGCAGCCAAGGTCCCAGCGGGAATTCCTACGAGCAGTACTTC,CASSQGPSGNSYEQYF
TRBJ2-2,TRBV6-6,TRBD1,-,TGTGCCAGCAGTTACTGGACAGGGTTATCCGGGGAGCTGTTTTTT,CASSYWTGLSGELFF
TRBJ1-1,TRBV28,-,-,TGTGCCAGCAGTTCAGGGACAAATAGATTAGGAGCTTTCTTT,CASSSGTNRLGAFF
TRBJ2-1,TRBV7-9,TRBD2,-,TGTGCCAGCAGCACAACAGCGGGAGGGCCCTCCTTCTTC,CASSTTAGGPSFF
TRBJ2-7,TRBV29-1,TRBD2,-,TGCAGCGTGGCTCCCCCTGGCCTAGCGGGAACCTACGAGCAGTACTTC,CSVAPPGLAGTYEQYF
TRBJ2-7,TRBV11-2,-,-,TGTGCCAGCAGCAACCCGGGACTTAGAACCTACGAGCAGTACTTC,CASSNPGLRTYEQYF
TRBJ2-1,TRBV15,TRBD2,-,TGTGCCACCAGCAAAGGGACTAGCGGAGTGAGGGATGAGCAGTTCTTC,CATSKGTSGVRDEQFF
TRBJ2-1,TRBV11-3,-,-,TGTGCCAGCAGCCGGCTGGGGGCGGGAGCCTACAATGAGCAGTTCTTC,CASSRLGAGAYNEQFF
TRBJ1-5,TRBV5-5,-,-,TGTGCCAGCAGCATGGGGGCAGGGGCCATCAATCAGCCCCAGCATTTT,CASSMGAGAINQPQHF
TRBJ2-7,TRBV6-6,-,-,TGTGCCAGCTGCTGGGGGGAAGGGGAGCAGTACTTC,CASCWGEGEQYF
TRBJ1-3,TRBV4-1,-,once,TGCGCCAGCAGCCAAGTTAGTATACAAGGGTTATTCGGAAACACCATATATTTT,CASSQVSIQGLFGNTIYF
TRBJ1-1,TRBV5-6,TRBD1,-,TGTGCCAGCAGCTTGGTCGGACAGGGCTTGGTCACTGAAGCTTTCTTT,CASSLVGQGLVTEAFF
TRBJ1-1,TRBV15,-,once,TGTGCCACCAGCAGGGACAGTTCTGAAGCTTTCTTT,CATSRDSSEAFF
TRBJ1-4,TRBV2,-,-,TGTGCCAGCAGTGTTGGAGGAAGCGTAACTAATGAAAAACTGTTTTTT,CASSVGGSVTNEKLFF
TRBJ1-1,TRBV11-3,-,-,TGTGCCAGCAGCTCTGGTGGGTATGGCGACACTGAAGCTTTCTTT,CASSSGGYGDTEAFF
TRBJ2-7,TRBV6-1,-,-,TGTGCCAGCAGTCCGGGCCTCAGCTCCTACGAGCAGTACTTC,CASSPGLSSYEQYF
TRBJ2-1,TRBV9,-,-,TGTGCCAGCAGCGTAGACCGATACAATGAGCAGTTCTTC,CASSVDRYNEQFF
TRBJ2-7,TRBV6-5,-,-,TGTGCCAGCAGTTCAGTTGACAGGCGGTTCGGGGAGCAGTACTTC,CASSSVDRRFGEQYF
TRBJ2-3,TRBV5-1,TRBD2,few,TGCGCCAGCAGCGACACTAGCGGGGGAGATACGCAGTATTTT,CASSDTSGGDTQYF
TRBJ1-5,TRBV6-1,-,-,TGTGCCAGCAAAGCAGACATTAGCAATCAGCCCCAGCATTTT,CASKADISNQPQHF
TRBJ2-7,TRBV30,-,-,TGTGCCTGGAGTGTAGGTTCCGACGAGCAGTACTTC,CAWSVGSDEQYF
TRBJ2-5,TRBV2,-,-,TGTGCCAGCAGGATCGAGGACCTCCTCGACGCGACCCAGTACTTC,CASRIEDLLDATQYF
TRBJ1-1,TRBV4-1,-,-,TGCGCCAGCAGCCAAGACGGGGGGGTGGACACTGAAGCTTTCTTT,CASSQDGGVDTEAFF
TRBJ2-1,TRBV4-2,-,-,TGTGCCAGCAGCCTGGCTCGCTCGATGGAGAATGAGCAGTTCTTC,CASSLARSMENEQFF
TRBJ2-2,TRBV30,TRBD1,-,TGTGCCTGGAGTGTAATAAGACAGGGGGCGCTCCCTCAGACGAACACCGGGGAGCTGTTTTTT,CAWSVIRQGALPQTNTGELFF
TRBJ2-1,TRBV4-1,TRBD2,-,TGCGCCAGCAGCCAGAGAGCGGGGGGTTCGTACAATGAGCAGTTCTTC,CASSQRAGGSYNEQFF
TRBJ2-4,TRBV27,-,-,TGTGCCAGCAGTCACTCGAGCAAAAACATTCAGTACTTC,CASSHSSKNIQYF
TRBJ1-4,TRBV6-5,TRBD1,-,TGTGCCAGCAGTTACGGGTCAGGGGGGCTGAGAGAAAAACTGTTTTTT,CASSYGSGGLREKLFF
TRBJ2-3,TRBV6-1,-,once,TGTGCCAGCAGTGAAACCCGGGATCAAGCTTACACAGATACGCAGTATTTT,CASSETRDQAYTDTQYF
TRBJ1-2,TRBV28,-,-,TGTGCCAGCAGCCCCTCGGACAGACCCAACTATGGCTACACCTTC,CASSPSDRPNYGYTF
TRBJ2-7,TRBV6-1,TRBD1,-,TGTGCCAGCAGCGGGACAGGGGGCAACTACGAGCAGTACTTC,CASSGTGGNYEQYF